The present T cell receptor beta chain was sequenced within a study of T cells in Graves' hyperthyroidism and ophthalmopathy. The CDR3 is 14 residues long. V lost 5 bases, J lost 4 bases, and 14 bases lay in between. Per germline, CDR1 SGHTA and CDR2 FQGNSA. This clonotype turned up a few times. TCR beta CDR3 regions were amplified from RNA. Using the HTBI primer set, a first-round RT-PCR was run on the TCR CDR3. MiXCR, run by TCRdb on the multiplex PCR reads, gives a single entry per CDR3 protein. The sample has hundreds of thousands of distinct CDR3 sequences, over 12% seen once; the top ten hold about 13%.

The specimen sequenced was blood. The chain links TRBV7-2 to TRBJ1-2; perhaps TRBD1 as D (5 bases). This receptor was obtained from a man aged 18 to 30 with Graves' ophthalmopathy. DNA of the CDR3: TGTGCCAGCAGCCCCCGGGGCGGCCCCTATGGCTACACCTTC. Its protein is CASSPRGGPYGYTF.